This TCR beta chain was captured in a study of T cells after yellow fever vaccination. Using its own MiXCR run on the 5' RACE reads, TCRdb lists one record per CDR3 protein. Of about 120,000 distinct CDR3 sequences in the sample, 7.2% were seen once. This clonotype was found many times. The sequencing here drew on CD4+ T cells sorted from PBMCs, taken about 49 days after the first yellow fever vaccination. The TCR was taken from a man aged 18 to 30 who received the YFV17D yellow fever vaccine.

The CDR3 nucleotides are TGTGCCAGCAGGTTGGGGGGCACTGAAGCTTTCTTT. Translated: CASRLGGTEAFF. V and J are TRBV2 and TRBJ1-1, with D perhaps TRBD1 (5 bases). The CDR3 totals 12 residues. Deletions cut 6 bases from V and 4 bases from J, with 9 bases between. CDR1 and CDR2 from the germline V gene are SNHLY and FYNNEI.